Only a few counts were recorded for the clone carrying this T cell receptor beta chain. This entry comes from a study of blood T cell repertoires in COVID-19. Across the study: COVID-19 samples, acute and convalescent, were from the United States, Italy and Spain. T cells, B-cell-depleted T cells, or PBMCs provided the cDNA or gDNA that served as material.

Seattle cases were enrolled at active infection and followed longitudinally. The authors' processing: Estimates of nucleated cell counts were drawn from the amplification of reference gene primers. Sequencing was performed with immunoSEQ multiplex PCR; in TCRdb, only in-frame clones are kept and a portion is missing. The D gene and trimming were derived from the DNA, and the V and J assignments and clone size from that table. The sample has over 250,000 clones, 80% to 95% seen once. Trimming left V 5 bases short and J 3 bases short, with 8 bases between. There are 13 residues in the CDR3. The V gene's germline CDR1 is MNHEY and CDR2 SVGAGI.

This clonotype was obtained from a woman in her 30s with COVID-19, enrolled during active disease. V usage is TRBV6-5 and J usage is TRBJ1-5; D is undetermined. Specimen: peripheral blood. The chain's CDR3 is CASSPENNQPQHF. CDR3 DNA: TGTGCCAGCAGTCCGGAGAACAATCAGCCCCAGCATTTT.